This T cell receptor beta chain originates from a study of shared clonotypes between healthy human individuals. Notes on the study in general: A handful of donors showed sharing of 4.5% to 6% of naive CD4 clonotypes. Clonotypes shared by all four donors outscored non-shared clonotypes in generation probability. The study generally estimated greater richness for naive than memory subsets.

V was cut by 3 bases and J by 1 base, with 6 bases left in between. CDR1 is SGHTA and CDR2 is FQGTGA in the germline V gene. The length of the CDR3 is 13 residues. Notes on this clone: Antigen unknown.

CD45RO-negative, CCR7-selected cells formed the naive CD8 fraction, which excluded terminally differentiated effector memory CD45RA+ cells. Genomic DNA (from each subset) was split evenly across several immunoSEQ plates. The data were produced by immunoSEQ multiplex PCR, yet TCRdb's version contains in-frame clones alone and is incomplete. Of around 2,000,000 clones in the sample, 93% were seen once. The TCR originated in a man in his late teens or twenties in good health. Some clones in this sample may be carry-over from other donors' samples. Material: naive CD8+ T cells from PBMCs. The V call is TRBV7-3, the J call TRBJ2-5; D gene uncertain. CDR3 region: CASSLASQETQYF. CDR3 DNA sequence: TGTGCCAGCAGCTTGGCAAGCCAAGAGACCCAGTACTTC.